This entry features one T cell receptor (beta chain) sequence. Its cognate antigen is unknown. The CDR3 extends over 15 amino acids. Trimming stripped 4 bases from V and 0 bases from J, with 13 bases between. CDR1 SEHNR and CDR2 FQNEAQ come from the germline V gene (reference sequence). The sample originates from a study of shared clonotypes between healthy human individuals. Naivety among CD8 cells was defined by CD45RO negativity and positive CCR7 selection, thereby excluding terminally differentiated effector memory CD45RA+ cells. Profiled with immunoSEQ multiplex PCR; TCRdb holds only in-frame clones, not every one. The table records around 2,000,000 clones, about 95% of them present only once. Whole-study results and caveats: Naive subsets typically showed greater estimated richness than memory subsets. Though the depth was large, rarefaction showed that sorted-subset sequencing was incomplete.

The clonotype originates from a man between 18 and 29 years old in good health. The chain is built from TRBV7-9 and TRBJ2-7; a possible D gene is TRBD1 (6 bases). Sequencing input: naive CD8+ T cells sorted from blood. The CDR3 DNA sequence: TGTGCCAGCAGCTCTTCCAGGGGTGGCTCCTACGAGCAGTACTTC. Amino acids: CASSSSRGGSYEQYF.